A single sample is the source of the 8 T cell receptor beta chains below, sequenced in a study of early T cells in non-severe SARS-CoV-2 infection. From the 5' RACE reads, TCRdb called clonotypes with MiXCR, one entry per CDR3 protein. The sample has about 66,000 distinct CDR3 sequences, around 9% seen once. Sequenced input: whole blood. The receptors originated from an adult who was a healthcare worker with PCR-confirmed SARS-CoV-2 infection or an uninfected control (not recorded which).

Only a few counts were recorded for this clonotype. The chain recombines TRBV12-3 or TRBV12-4 with TRBJ2-6; D is undetermined. Trimming pared 5 bases from V and 1 base from J, leaving 12 bases between. The CDR3 is 16 residues long. The CDR3 DNA reads as TGTGCCAGCAGTCCAGGACCGCAATCTGGGGCCAACGTCCTGACTTTC. It encodes CASSPGPQSGANVLTF.

This clonotype was observed many times. The rearrangement uses TRBV5-1 and TRBJ2-7; 7 bases agree with TRBD2. Germline CDR1 reads SGHRS; CDR2 reads YFSETQ. The CDR3 runs to 15 residues. J was trimmed by 4 bases and V by 3 bases; bases with no gene match: 10. The CDR3 DNA follows: TGCGCCAGCAGCTGGGACGGGGGGACGAGGTACGAGCAGTACTTC. Its translation is CASSWDGGTRYEQYF. Supplemented by reference TRBV5-1 and TRBJ2-7, the full variable domain reads KAGVTQTPRYLIKTRGQQVTLSCSPISGHRSVSWYQQTPGQGLQFLFEYFSETQRNKGNFPGRFSGRQFSNSRSEMNVSTLELGDSALYLCASSWDGGTRYEQYFGPGTRLTVT.

The V call is TRBV6-5, the J call TRBJ2-3, with 7 bases aligning to TRBD2. The V segment lost 4 bases and the J segment 3 bases; nucleotides outside the gene matches: 10. The CDR3 contains 16 residues. Germline loops: CDR1 MNHEY, CDR2 SVGAGI. The CDR3 here is CASSFGTTSLTDTQYF. For the CDR3, the DNA is TGTGCCAGCAGTTTTGGGACGACTAGCCTTACAGATACGCAGTATTTT.

The CDR3 loop reads CSVVSPDSSGNTIYF. The CDR3 region has the DNA TGCAGCGTTGTAAGCCCTGACAGCTCTGGAAACACCATATATTTT. The chain has TRBV29-1 and TRBJ1-3; possible D gene TRBD1, 5 bases. Germline V gene data show CDR1 as SQVTM and CDR2 as ANQGSEA. This CDR3 is built from 15 residues. V lost 4 bases and J 0 bases, leaving 13 bases between the germline ends.

There are many counts of this clonotype. The chain has TRBV5-5 and TRBJ2-3, with D possibly being TRBD1 (5 bases). Trimming pared 0 bases from V and 0 bases from J, leaving 11 bases between. CDR3 length: 16 residues. Germline V CDR1 and CDR2: SGHKS, YYEKEE (reference sequence). The CDR3 DNA reads as TGTGCCAGCAGCTTGGTTCGGCAGGGAAGCACAGATACGCAGTATTTT. This gives the protein CASSLVRQGSTDTQYF.

The chain combines TRBV20-1 with TRBJ2-5, with TRBD1 matching 8 bases. The CDR3 has 12 amino acids. V trimming: 6 bases; J trimming: 4 bases; junction bases outside the gene matches: 4. Germline CDR1 DFQATT, CDR2 SNEGSKA (reference sequence). CDR3 sequence reads: CSAAGGLETQYF. The CDR3 nucleotides are TGCAGTGCGGCAGGGGGCTTAGAGACCCAGTACTTC.

This clonotype was seen repeatedly, ten times or more. This chain joins TRBV9 and TRBJ1-2; unclear D gene. Trimming removed 4 bases from V and 6 bases from J, with 13 bases in between. This CDR3 comprises 13 residues. Germline V gene data show CDR1 as SGDLS and CDR2 as YYNGEE. The CDR3 coding sequence is TGTGCCAGCAGCCCAAGGTGGCAGGATGGCTACACCTTC. It yields the protein CASSPRWQDGYTF.

The rearrangement joins TRBV12-3 or TRBV12-4 to TRBJ2-4; 9 bases line up with TRBD2. The CDR3 sequence is 15 residues long. The V gene end was trimmed by 2 bases and the J gene end by 8 bases; junction bases not matched to a gene: 7. CDR3 sequence reads: CASSLWLAGIDIQYF. The CDR3 region has the DNA TGTGCCAGCAGTTTATGGCTAGCGGGAATTGACATTCAGTACTTC.